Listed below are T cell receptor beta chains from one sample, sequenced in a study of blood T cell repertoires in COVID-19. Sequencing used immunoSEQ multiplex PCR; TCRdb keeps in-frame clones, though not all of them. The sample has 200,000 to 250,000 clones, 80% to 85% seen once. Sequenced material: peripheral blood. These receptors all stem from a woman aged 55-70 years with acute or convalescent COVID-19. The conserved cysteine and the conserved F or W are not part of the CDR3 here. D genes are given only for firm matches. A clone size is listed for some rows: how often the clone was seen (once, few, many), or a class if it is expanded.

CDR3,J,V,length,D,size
ASSLVLGTFNTEAF,TRBJ1-1,TRBV11-3,14,-,-
ASSLGSGRKAF,TRBJ1-1,TRBV28,11,-,-
ASSSGLAVAGNEQF,TRBJ2-1,TRBV5-4,14,TRBD2,-
ASSPNDPGLDPYETQY,TRBJ2-5,TRBV5-1,16,-,-
ASSGPGTTEGPDGEKLF,TRBJ1-4,TRBV2,17,-,-
ASSLGLVGYTLEQF,TRBJ2-1,TRBV5-5,14,-,-
ASSQAGPAWETQY,TRBJ2-5,TRBV4-2,13,-,-
ASRDRGSDTIY,TRBJ1-3,TRBV2,11,TRBD1,-
ASSYGANNEQF,TRBJ2-1,TRBV7-2,11,-,-
ASSDSGGSTDTQY,TRBJ2-3,TRBV6-4,13,TRBD2,-
ASPPKGQPTFEQY,TRBJ2-7,TRBV28,13,TRBD1,-
ASSLGESSVEYNEQF,TRBJ2-1,TRBV7-9,15,-,-
ASSLSGHSGNTIY,TRBJ1-3,TRBV5-6,13,-,few
ASLEQGLYGYT,TRBJ1-2,TRBV21-1,11,-,few
ASSLSRTLQPQH,TRBJ1-5,TRBV28,12,-,-
ATSDLPTGSYEQY,TRBJ2-7,TRBV24-1,13,-,-
ASSAGASSGNTIY,TRBJ1-3,TRBV5-6,13,-,-
SALDRNIQY,TRBJ2-4,TRBV20-1,9,-,-
ASSQGMGQKNEKLF,TRBJ1-4,TRBV14,14,TRBD1,-
ASSLSGEQF,TRBJ2-1,TRBV7-8,9,-,-
ASSQGDWSSYEQY,TRBJ2-7,TRBV3-1/TRBV3-2,13,-,-
ASSLSLSYEQY,TRBJ2-7,TRBV5-5,11,-,-
ASSWGTGGYNEQF,TRBJ2-1,TRBV5-1,13,TRBD1,-
ASSRQGYGYT,TRBJ1-2,TRBV3-1/TRBV3-2,10,TRBD1,-
AWSVTVDEAF,TRBJ1-1,TRBV30,10,-,-
AIRTSSDEQF,TRBJ2-1,TRBV10-3,10,TRBD2,-
ASSQALNYGYT,TRBJ1-2,TRBV3-1/TRBV3-2,11,-,once
ASSERRSSYNEQF,TRBJ2-1,TRBV2,13,-,-
ASSQISNYGYT,TRBJ1-2,TRBV14,11,-,-
ASSLKNEQF,TRBJ2-1,TRBV12-3/TRBV12-4,9,-,few